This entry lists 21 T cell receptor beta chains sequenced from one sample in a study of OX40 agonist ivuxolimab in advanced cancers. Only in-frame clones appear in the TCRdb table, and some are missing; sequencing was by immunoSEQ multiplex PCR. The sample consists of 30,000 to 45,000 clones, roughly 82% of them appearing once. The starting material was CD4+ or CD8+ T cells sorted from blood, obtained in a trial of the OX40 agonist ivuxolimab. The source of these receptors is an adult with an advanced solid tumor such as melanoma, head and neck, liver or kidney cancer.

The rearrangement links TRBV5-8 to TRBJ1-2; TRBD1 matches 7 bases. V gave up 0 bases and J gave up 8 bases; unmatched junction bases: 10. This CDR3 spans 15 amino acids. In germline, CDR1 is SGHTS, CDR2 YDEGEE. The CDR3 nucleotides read TGTGCCAGCAGCTTGGACCTCAGGGGGAGTGAGGGCTACACCTTC. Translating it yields CASSLDLRGSEGYTF.

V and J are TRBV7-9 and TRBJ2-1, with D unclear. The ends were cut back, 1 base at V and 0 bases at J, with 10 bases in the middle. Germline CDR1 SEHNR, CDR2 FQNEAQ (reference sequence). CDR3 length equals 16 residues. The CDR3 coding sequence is TGTGCCAGCAGCTTAGTAGGCTCGAGCTCCTACAATGAGCAGTTCTTC. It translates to CASSLVGSSSYNEQFF.

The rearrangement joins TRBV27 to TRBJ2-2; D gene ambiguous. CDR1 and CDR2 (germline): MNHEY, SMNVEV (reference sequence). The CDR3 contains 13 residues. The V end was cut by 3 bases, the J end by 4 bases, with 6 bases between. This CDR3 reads CASSFEVTGELFF. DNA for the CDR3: TGTGCCAGCAGTTTCGAGGTCACCGGGGAGCTGTTTTTT.

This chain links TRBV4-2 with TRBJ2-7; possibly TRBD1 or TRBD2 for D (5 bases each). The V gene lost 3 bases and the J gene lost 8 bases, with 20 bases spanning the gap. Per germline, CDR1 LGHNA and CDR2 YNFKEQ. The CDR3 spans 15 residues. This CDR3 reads CASSQPGPAGLKQYF. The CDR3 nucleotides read TGTGCCAGCAGCCAGCCGGGACCTGCGGGCTTGAAGCAGTACTTC.

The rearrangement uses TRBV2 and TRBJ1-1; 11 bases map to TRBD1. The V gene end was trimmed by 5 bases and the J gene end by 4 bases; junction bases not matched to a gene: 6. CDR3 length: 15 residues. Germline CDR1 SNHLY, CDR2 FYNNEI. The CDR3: CASSPTGQGGTEAFF. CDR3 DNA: TGTGCCAGCAGTCCCACGGGACAGGGGGGCACTGAAGCTTTCTTT.

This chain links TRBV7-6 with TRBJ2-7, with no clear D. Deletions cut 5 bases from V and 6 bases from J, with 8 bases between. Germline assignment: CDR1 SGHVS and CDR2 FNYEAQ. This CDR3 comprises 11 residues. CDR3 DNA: TGTGCCAGCAGCCCCGGAGTCGAGCAGTACTTC. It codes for CASSPGVEQYF.

For the CDR3, the DNA is TGCAGCGTTGCCGTAGGGGGAGCCGGGGAGCTGTTTTTT. This gives the protein CSVAVGGAGELFF. V gene TRBV29-1 combines with J gene TRBJ2-2; D might be TRBD1 (6 bases). Trimming shortened V by 4 bases and J by 6 bases, and 12 bases separated the two germline ends. The CDR3 has 13 amino acids. Germline CDR1 reads SQVTM; CDR2 reads ANQGSEA.

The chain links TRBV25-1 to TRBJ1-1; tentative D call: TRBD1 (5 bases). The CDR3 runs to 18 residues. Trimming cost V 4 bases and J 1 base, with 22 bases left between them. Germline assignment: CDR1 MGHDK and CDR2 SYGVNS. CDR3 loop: CASSVWFVEGRRNTEAFF. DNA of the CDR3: TGTGCCAGCAGTGTCTGGTTTGTGGAGGGACGAAGGAACACTGAAGCTTTCTTT.

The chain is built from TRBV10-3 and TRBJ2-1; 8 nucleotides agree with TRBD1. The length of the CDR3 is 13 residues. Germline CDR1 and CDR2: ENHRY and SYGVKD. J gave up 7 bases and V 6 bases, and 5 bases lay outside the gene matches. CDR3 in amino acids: CAISPGQGNEQFF. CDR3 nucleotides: TGTGCCATCAGCCCAGGACAGGGAAATGAGCAGTTCTTC.

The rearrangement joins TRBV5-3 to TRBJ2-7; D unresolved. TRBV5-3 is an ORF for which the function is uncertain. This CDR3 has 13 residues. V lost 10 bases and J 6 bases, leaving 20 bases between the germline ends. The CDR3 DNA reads TGTGCCGTGGATCGACAACCCCTCGGCGAGCAGTACTTC. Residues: CAVDRQPLGEQYF.

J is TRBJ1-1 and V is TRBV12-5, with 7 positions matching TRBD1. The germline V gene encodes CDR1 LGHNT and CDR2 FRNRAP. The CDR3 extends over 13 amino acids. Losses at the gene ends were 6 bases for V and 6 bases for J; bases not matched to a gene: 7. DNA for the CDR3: TGTGCTAGTGGCCGAGACAGGGCCGCTGAAGCTTTCTTT. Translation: CASGRDRAAEAFF.

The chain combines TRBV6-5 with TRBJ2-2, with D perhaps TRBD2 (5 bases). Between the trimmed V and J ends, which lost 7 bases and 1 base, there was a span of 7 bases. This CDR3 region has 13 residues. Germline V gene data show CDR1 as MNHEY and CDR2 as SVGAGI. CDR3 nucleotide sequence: TGTGCCAGCAACACTAGGAACACCGGGGAGCTGTTTTTT. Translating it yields CASNTRNTGELFF.

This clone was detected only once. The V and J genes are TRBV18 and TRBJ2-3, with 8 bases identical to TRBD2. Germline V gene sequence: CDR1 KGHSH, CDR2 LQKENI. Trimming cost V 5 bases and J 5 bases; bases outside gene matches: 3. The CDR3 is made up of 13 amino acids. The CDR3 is CASSKLAEDTQYF. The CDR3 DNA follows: TGTGCCAGCTCAAAACTAGCGGAAGATACGCAGTATTTT.

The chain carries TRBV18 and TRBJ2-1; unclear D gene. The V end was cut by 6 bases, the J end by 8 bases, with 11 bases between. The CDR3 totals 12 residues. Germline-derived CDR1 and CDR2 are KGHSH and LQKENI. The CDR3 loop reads CASSPSSHEQFF. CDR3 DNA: TGTGCCAGCTCGCCATCCAGCCATGAGCAGTTCTTC.

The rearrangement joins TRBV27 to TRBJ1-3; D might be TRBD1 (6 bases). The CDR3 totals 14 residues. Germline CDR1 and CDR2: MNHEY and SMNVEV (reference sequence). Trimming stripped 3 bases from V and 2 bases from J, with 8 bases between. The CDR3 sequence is CASSFRGAGNTIYF. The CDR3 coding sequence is TGTGCCAGCAGTTTCAGGGGAGCTGGAAACACCATATATTTT.

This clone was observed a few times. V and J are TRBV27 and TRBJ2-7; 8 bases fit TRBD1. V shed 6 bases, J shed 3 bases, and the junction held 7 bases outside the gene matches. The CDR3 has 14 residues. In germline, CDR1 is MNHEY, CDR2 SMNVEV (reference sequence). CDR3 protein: CASRVTGGSYEQYF. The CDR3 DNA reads TGTGCCAGCAGGGTAACAGGGGGAAGCTACGAGCAGTACTTC.

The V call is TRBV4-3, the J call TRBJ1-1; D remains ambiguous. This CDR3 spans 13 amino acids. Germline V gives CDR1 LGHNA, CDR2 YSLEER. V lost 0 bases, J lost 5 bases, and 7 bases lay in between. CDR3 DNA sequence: TGCGCCAGCAGCCAAGATCTGGTAACTGAAGCTTTCTTT. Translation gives CASSQDLVTEAFF.

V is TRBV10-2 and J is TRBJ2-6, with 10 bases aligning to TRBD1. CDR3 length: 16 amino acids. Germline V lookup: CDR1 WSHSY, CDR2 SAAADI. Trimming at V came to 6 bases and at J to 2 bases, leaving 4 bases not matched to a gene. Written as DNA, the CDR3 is TGCGCCAGCAGCCTGACAGGGGGCACTGGGGCCAACGTCCTGACTTTC. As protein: CASSLTGGTGANVLTF.

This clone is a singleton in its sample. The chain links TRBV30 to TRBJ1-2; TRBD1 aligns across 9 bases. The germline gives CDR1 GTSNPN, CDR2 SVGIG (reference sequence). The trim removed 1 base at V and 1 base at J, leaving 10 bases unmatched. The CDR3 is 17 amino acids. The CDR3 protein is CAWSASPGTGSNYGYTF. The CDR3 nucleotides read TGTGCCTGGAGTGCCTCTCCCGGGACAGGGAGTAACTATGGCTACACCTTC.

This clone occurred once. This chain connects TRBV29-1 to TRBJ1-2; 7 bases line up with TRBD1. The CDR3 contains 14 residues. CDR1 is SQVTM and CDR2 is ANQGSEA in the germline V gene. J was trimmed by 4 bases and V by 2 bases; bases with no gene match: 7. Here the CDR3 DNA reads TGCAGCGTTGAACTAGGGGGCGCCGTCTATGGCTACACCTTC. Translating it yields CSVELGGAVYGYTF.

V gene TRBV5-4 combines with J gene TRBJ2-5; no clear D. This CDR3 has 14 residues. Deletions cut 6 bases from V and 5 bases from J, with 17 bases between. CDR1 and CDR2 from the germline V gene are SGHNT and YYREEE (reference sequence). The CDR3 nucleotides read TGTGCCAGCACCCTATCCGACCTCGTGGAGACCCAGTACTTC. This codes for CASTLSDLVETQYF.